The clone carrying this T cell receptor (beta chain) was seen repeatedly, ten times or more. These data belong to a study of CD8 T cells in ankylosing spondylitis. TCRdb re-derived calls from the 5' RACE reads in MiXCR, one entry per CDR3 protein. The data contain 200,000 to 250,000 distinct CDR3 sequences, roughly a tenth of them singletons. Trimming pared 4 bases from V and 5 bases from J, leaving 7 bases between. This CDR3 is built from 11 residues. The germline CDR1 and CDR2 sequences are SGHRS and YFSETQ. The chain links TRBV5-1 to TRBJ2-7; tentatively, D is TRBD1 (6 bases). The source is a male donor with ankylosing spondylitis or in good health (not recorded which). Input material: blood, either unsorted or a sorted T cell fraction (not recorded which). CDR3 coding DNA: TGCGCCAGCAGCAGACAGGACGAGCAGTACTTC. Translating gives CASSRQDEQYF.